The 27 T cell receptor beta chains in this list originate from one sample, sequenced in a study of T cells in Graves' hyperthyroidism and ophthalmopathy. The CDR3 regions of TCR beta were amplified from RNA transcripts. An initial round of RT-PCR targeting the TCR CDR3 relied on the HTBI primer set. A single record per CDR3 protein comes from TCRdb applying MiXCR to the multiplex PCR reads. Here the sample spans 350,000 to 400,000 distinct CDR3 sequences, approximately 18% being singletons. The sequenced sample was blood. Receptors originate from a man aged 18 to 30 with Graves' ophthalmopathy.

The sample holds a few counts of this clonotype. The chain uses TRBV7-6 and TRBJ1-5; D is unresolved. The ends were cut back, 1 base at V and 0 bases at J, with 13 bases in the middle. This CDR3 has 17 residues. The germline gives CDR1 SGHVS, CDR2 FNYEAQ. The CDR3 loop reads CASSLGAGVDSNQPQHF. The CDR3 coding sequence is TGTGCCAGCAGCTTAGGTGCTGGCGTGGATAGCAATCAGCCCCAGCATTTT.

This clonotype was detected many times. The V gene is TRBV3-1, the J gene TRBJ2-7; possible D gene TRBD2, 6 bases. This CDR3 is 14 amino acids long. V was clipped by 1 base and J by 5 bases, with 12 bases between them. Germline CDR1 and CDR2: LGHDT and YNNKEL (reference sequence). The CDR3 nucleotides are TGTGCCAGCAGCCAAGGGGGGGAACTCGACGAGCAGTACTTC. This sequence encodes CASSQGGELDEQYF.

This clonotype was seen at least ten times. The chain is built from TRBV18 and TRBJ1-5; D is unresolved. The CDR3 covers 15 residues. In germline, CDR1 is KGHSH, CDR2 LQKENI. Trimming shortened V by 2 bases and J by 0 bases, and 8 bases separated the two germline ends. The chain's CDR3 is CASSPNAVSNQPQHF. The CDR3 DNA is TGTGCCAGCTCACCAAACGCAGTTAGCAATCAGCCCCAGCATTTT.

This clonotype came up many times. J is TRBJ1-1 and V is TRBV20-1; TRBD1 is a possible D gene (6 bases). V shed 8 bases and J shed 5 bases, with 12 bases lying between them. The CDR3 has 11 residues. Germline V CDR1 and CDR2: DFQATT, SNEGSKA (reference sequence). CDR3: CSQPGQTEAFF. For the CDR3, the DNA is TGCAGTCAACCAGGACAGACTGAAGCTTTCTTT.

This clonotype has only one observation. The chain has TRBV28 and TRBJ2-3; no clear D gene. CDR1 and CDR2 from the germline V gene are MDHEN and SYDVKM. Trimming removed 7 bases at V and 4 bases at J, with 9 bases between. CDR3 length: 12 residues. The CDR3 spells CASKPSPDTQYF. Here the CDR3 DNA reads TGTGCCAGCAAACCGTCCCCAGATACGCAGTATTTT.

The chain has TRBV10-3 and TRBJ2-5; TRBD2 agrees at 10 bases. V shed 3 bases and J 5 bases; nucleotides not matched to a gene: 6. The CDR3 runs 15 residues. The V gene's germline CDR1 is ENHRY and CDR2 SYGVKD. The CDR3 region is CAISEVAGGSETQYF. The CDR3 nucleotides read TGTGCCATCAGTGAAGTAGCGGGGGGTAGTGAGACCCAGTACTTC.

The gene calls are TRBV27 and TRBJ2-1, with 9 bases matching TRBD1. The junction had 8 bases not matched to a gene; V was cut back by 3 bases and J by 8 bases. This CDR3 is 15 amino acids long. The germline CDR1 and CDR2 sequences are MNHEY and SMNVEV (reference sequence). The CDR3 sequence is CASSFLQGAGDEQFF. Written as DNA, the CDR3 is TGTGCCAGCAGTTTTCTACAGGGGGCGGGAGATGAGCAGTTCTTC.

Worth noting for this clonotype: This clone may be a read error of a much larger clone one base away. The chain combines TRBV11-2 with TRBJ2-5; the match to TRBD1 covers 9 bases. In germline, CDR1 is SGHAT, CDR2 FQNNGV. The CDR3 loop spans 17 amino acids. CDR3 in amino acids: CAGSLLSTGTGKETQYF. The CDR3 bases are TGTGCCGGCAGCTTACTATCGACCGGGACAGGGAAAGAGACCCAGTACTTC.

This clonotype has at least ten counts. This chain links TRBV6-1 with TRBJ1-1, with 9 bases aligning to TRBD1. The CDR3 contains 14 residues. J was trimmed by 7 bases and V by 6 bases; bases with no gene match: 9. Per germline, CDR1 MNHNS and CDR2 SASEGT. For the CDR3, the DNA is TGTGCCAGCAGCCCACAGGGGGCCTTGGGTGAAGCTTTCTTT. It yields the protein CASSPQGALGEAFF.

This clonotype was picked up many times. The chain's CDR3 is CASSLHGDRAYEQYF. The DNA of the CDR3 is TGTGCCAGCAGTTTGCACGGGGACAGAGCCTACGAGCAGTACTTC. The rearrangement joins TRBV28 to TRBJ2-7; 7 nucleotides align to TRBD1. The CDR3 length is 15 residues. Germline CDR1 is MDHEN and CDR2 is SYDVKM. Trimming removed 3 bases from V and 2 bases from J; junction bases left unmatched: 7.

In this sample, this clonotype turned up once. A junction boundary mismatches the germline segment, possibly from a read error. The chain has TRBV2 and TRBJ1-4; 7 bases fit TRBD1. The CDR3 runs to 13 residues. Germline loops: CDR1 SNHLY, CDR2 FYNNEI. The CDR3 DNA is TGTGCCAGCCTGGGACAGACTAATGAAAAACTGCTTTTT. Its translation: CASLGQTNEKLLF. The whole variable domain, remainder taken from reference TRBV2 and TRBJ1-4, is EPEVTQTPSHQVTQMGQEVILRCVPISNHLYFYWYRQILGQKVEFLVSFYNNEISEKSEIFDDQFSVERPDGSNFTLKIRSTKLEDSAMYFCASLGQTNEKLLFGSGTQLSVL.

V gene TRBV6-1 combines with J gene TRBJ1-2; no reliable D call. Looked up from germline, CDR1 is MNHNS and CDR2 is SASEGT. The CDR3 runs 13 residues. The germline V and J ends were trimmed by 5 bases and 2 bases, with 9 bases remaining between them. The CDR3 region is CASSYYGNYGYTF. CDR3 sequence (DNA): TGTGCCAGCAGTTATTACGGGAACTATGGCTACACCTTC.

This clonotype was found many times. One end of the junction is discordant with germline, which a read error may explain. The chain recombines TRBV10-3 with TRBJ2-5; 12 bases line up with TRBD2. Germline values: CDR1 ENHRY, CDR2 SYGVKD. CDR3 length: 15 residues. CDR3: CATSTSGGTQETQYF. CDR3 nucleotide sequence: TGTGCCACCAGTACTAGCGGGGGGACCCAAGAGACCCAGTACTTC.

This clonotype was counted only a few times. The CDR3 nucleotides are TGTGCCAGCAGCTCGTACTCAGGGATCTCTGGAAACACCATATATTTT. Protein sequence: CASSSYSGISGNTIYF. The chain couples TRBV7-6 to TRBJ1-3; tentative D call: TRBD1 (5 bases). V was pared by 4 bases and J by 0 bases, with 13 bases between. CDR3 length equals 16 residues. The germline gives CDR1 SGHVS, CDR2 FNYEAQ.

The rearrangement links TRBV29-1 to TRBJ1-1; 10 positions agree with TRBD1. This CDR3 has 16 residues. The trim removed 1 base at V and 5 bases at J, leaving 10 bases unmatched. From germline, CDR1 is SQVTM and CDR2 ANQGSEA. The CDR3 sequence: CSVEAQRDRGFTEAFF. The DNA of the CDR3 is TGCAGCGTTGAAGCCCAACGGGACAGGGGCTTTACTGAAGCTTTCTTT.

The gene calls are TRBV9 and TRBJ1-4; 8 bases line up with TRBD1. Germline V gene data show CDR1 as SGDLS and CDR2 as YYNGEE. This CDR3 has 15 residues. The trim removed 3 bases at V and 8 bases at J, leaving 9 bases unmatched. CDR3 DNA: TGTGCCAGCAGCGCGACAGGGGAGAGGGACGAAAAACTGTTTTTT. Translated, it gives CASSATGERDEKLFF.

J is TRBJ2-1 and V is TRBV7-2; maybe TRBD2 (6 bases). CDR1 and CDR2 (germline): SGHTA, FQGNSA. The CDR3 is 11 amino acids. The ends were cut back, 8 bases at V and 4 bases at J, with 6 bases in the middle. CDR3 DNA: TGTGCCAGCCGGGGGTACAATGAGCAGTTCTTC. Translating gives CASRGYNEQFF.

This clonotype was observed a handful of times. V usage is TRBV20-1 and J usage is TRBJ2-7; a possible D gene is TRBD2 (5 bases). The germline V gene has CDR1 DFQATT and CDR2 SNEGSKA (reference sequence). The CDR3 is 15 residues long. Trimming pared 6 bases from V and 2 bases from J, leaving 20 bases between. CDR3 loop: CSAVGLGEVAYEQYF. The CDR3 nucleotides read TGCAGTGCCGTAGGTTTGGGAGAAGTGGCCTACGAGCAGTACTTC.

In the case of this clonotype: This may be a read error: a much more frequent sequence differs by one nucleotide. J is TRBJ1-3 and V is TRBV12-3 or TRBV12-4; D gene uncertain. Trimming cost V 1 base and J 0 bases, with 10 bases left between them. The CDR3 runs to 16 residues. CDR3 nucleotide sequence: TGTGCCAGCAGTTTAGGGCTGGACCACTCTGGAAACACCATATATTTT. Residues: CASSLGLDHSGNTIYF.

The chain joins TRBV6-1 to TRBJ2-2; D is perhaps TRBD1 (6 bases). CDR3 length equals 17 residues. Trimming removed 8 bases from V and 0 bases from J, with 19 bases in between. CDR1 is MNHNS and CDR2 is SASEGT in the germline V gene. CDR3 sequence: CASSPLQGAANTGELFF. As DNA, the CDR3 is TGTGCCAGCTCACCGCTACAGGGAGCGGCGAACACCGGGGAGCTGTTTTTT.

This clonotype was recorded many times. The V and J genes are TRBV11-2 and TRBJ2-7; D ambiguous. V was trimmed by 5 bases and J by 0 bases, leaving 2 bases between them. The CDR3 has 11 residues. Germline CDR1 is SGHAT and CDR2 is FQNNGV. The CDR3 bases are TGTGCCAGCAGCGCCTCCTACGAGCAGTACTTC. Its translation is CASSASYEQYF.

In its sample, this clonotype was seen many times. The chain has TRBV18 and TRBJ1-3; D unresolved. Trimming took off 2 bases at V and 0 bases at J, with 8 bases between the two ends. Germline V gene lookup returns CDR1 KGHSH and CDR2 LQKENI. The length of the CDR3 is 15 residues. CDR3 in amino acids: CASSPGSYSGNTIYF. In nucleotides, the CDR3 is TGTGCCAGCTCACCAGGCTCCTACTCTGGAAACACCATATATTTT.

This clonotype has at least ten counts. This rearrangement joins TRBV5-1 to TRBJ2-3; weak D call: TRBD1 (5 bases). Germline V gene data show CDR1 as SGHRS and CDR2 as YFSETQ. This CDR3 has 16 amino acids. Trimming cost V 0 bases and J 2 bases, with 13 bases left between them. The CDR3: CASSLADKAITDTQYF. The CDR3 coding sequence is TGCGCCAGCAGCTTGGCGGACAAGGCTATCACAGATACGCAGTATTTT.

The rearrangement links TRBV10-1 to TRBJ1-1; possible D gene TRBD1, 5 bases. The V gene lost 4 bases and the J gene lost 4 bases, with 16 bases spanning the gap. Germline CDR1 WNHNN, CDR2 SYGVQD (reference sequence). The CDR3 spans 15 residues. CDR3 nucleotides: TGCGCCAGCAGTGCCCGGCGGCAGGGTGGCACTGAAGCTTTCTTT. Encoded protein: CASSARRQGGTEAFF.

This clonotype was counted at least ten times. The genes are TRBV15 and TRBJ1-3, with D perhaps TRBD1 (5 bases). This CDR3 has 15 amino acids. V lost 5 bases to trimming and J lost 0 bases, with 11 bases between them. The V gene's germline CDR1 is LNHNV and CDR2 YYDKDF (reference sequence). The CDR3 region has the DNA TGTGCCACCAGCGAAGGGGTCTTCTCTGGAAACACCATATATTTT. This sequence encodes CATSEGVFSGNTIYF.

At least ten counts were recorded for this clonotype. The DNA for the CDR3 is TGTGCCAGCAGCCCATACATCCTCTCTTATGGCTACACCTTC. Its translation: CASSPYILSYGYTF. The rearrangement joins TRBV12-3 or TRBV12-4 to TRBJ1-2; D unclear. CDR3 length: 14 residues. The V and J ends lost 6 bases and 5 bases respectively, with 16 bases between them.

This clonotype showed up many times. J is TRBJ2-1 and V is TRBV2, with D possibly matching TRBD2 (5 bases). The CDR3 length is 15 residues. V was pared by 5 bases and J by 2 bases, with 13 bases between. Per germline, CDR1 SNHLY and CDR2 FYNNEI. CDR3 coding DNA: TGTGCCAGCAGTACCGAGCGGACTCCCTACAATGAGCAGTTCTTC. Translated: CASSTERTPYNEQFF.